This is a list of T cell receptor beta chains from one sample in a study of T cells after yellow fever vaccination. MiXCR was run by TCRdb on the 5' RACE reads, yielding one entry per CDR3 protein. The sample carries around 100,000 distinct CDR3 sequences, roughly 6% recorded once. Material: CD8+ T cells sorted from PBMCs, obtained 10 days after the yellow fever booster vaccination. The receptors stem from a man between 18 and 35 years old who received the YFV17D yellow fever vaccine. Both conserved end residues are part of each CDR3.

V gene	CDR3 protein
TRBV5-1	CASSLEPVGSGTEAFF
TRBV7-2	CASSWGRYNEQFF
TRBV20-1	CSARGPMVNTEAFF
TRBV20-1	CSAPAGVTDTQYF
TRBV11-1	CASSTSRGWQGVTYEQYF
TRBV11-2	CASSFFSQGDEQYF
TRBV9	CASSTGAEAFF
TRBV19	CATQFGQGTGELFF
TRBV9	CASSDPLRSGGHNEQFF
TRBV6-4	CASSDSAGAPTDTQYF
TRBV14	CASSQTGRTEAFF
TRBV7-9	CASSPLDTDTQYF
TRBV14	CASSQESRAYEQYF
TRBV9	CASSAPAGTGQEQYF
TRBV12-3/TRBV12-4	CASSLARFTGDTQYF
TRBV12-3/TRBV12-4	CASSLGSSGNTIYF
TRBV19	CASSILVSGANVLTF
TRBV9	CASSVDKGPGYMNTEAFF
TRBV7-3	CASSTYRANEQFF
TRBV7-8	CASTQRQGASYEQYF
TRBV20-1	CSARGQRGRTDTQYF
TRBV4-3	CASSQYRQGLGETQYF
TRBV5-1	CASSLSSGDYGYTF
TRBV19	CASSIGGFYEQYF
TRBV9	CASSPFREKNIQYF
TRBV9	CASSVGPAWTF
TRBV27	CASSQRGGRYEQYF
TRBV4-1	CASTALLDTEAFF
TRBV3-1	CASSQDVGSGGVAQNTDTQYF
TRBV5-6	CASSPLTAGILTDTQYF
TRBV15	CATSNPGTGVTGELFF
TRBV7-8	CASSFGPPAEFYQETQYF
TRBV13	CASSLGRGRRPGELFF